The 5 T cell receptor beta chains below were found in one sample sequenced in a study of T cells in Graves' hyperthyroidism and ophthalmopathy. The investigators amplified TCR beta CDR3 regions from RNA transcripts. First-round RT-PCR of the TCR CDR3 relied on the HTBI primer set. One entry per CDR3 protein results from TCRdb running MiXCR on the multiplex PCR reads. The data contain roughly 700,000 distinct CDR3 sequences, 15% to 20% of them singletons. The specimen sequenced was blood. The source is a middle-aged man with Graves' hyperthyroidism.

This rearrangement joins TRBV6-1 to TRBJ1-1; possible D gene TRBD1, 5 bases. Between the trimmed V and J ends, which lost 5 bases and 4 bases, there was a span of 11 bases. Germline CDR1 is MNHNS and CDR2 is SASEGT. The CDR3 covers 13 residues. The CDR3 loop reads CASSPEGSTEAFF. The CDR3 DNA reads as TGTGCCAGCAGTCCTGAGGGGAGCACTGAAGCTTTCTTT.

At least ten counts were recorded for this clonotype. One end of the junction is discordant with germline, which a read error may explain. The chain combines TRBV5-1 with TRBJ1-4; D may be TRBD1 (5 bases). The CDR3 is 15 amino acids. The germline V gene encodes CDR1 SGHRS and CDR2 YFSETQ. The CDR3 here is CASSPGGATNEKLFF. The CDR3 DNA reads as TGTGCCAGCAGCCCTGGGGGAGCAACTAATGAAAAACTGTTTTTT. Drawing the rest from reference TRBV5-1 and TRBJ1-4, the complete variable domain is KAGVTQTPRYLIKTRGQQVTLSCSPISGHRSVSWYQQTPGQGLQFLFEYFSETQRNKGNFPGRFSGRQFSNSRSEMNVSTLELGDSALYLCASSPGGATNEKLFFGSGTQLSVL.

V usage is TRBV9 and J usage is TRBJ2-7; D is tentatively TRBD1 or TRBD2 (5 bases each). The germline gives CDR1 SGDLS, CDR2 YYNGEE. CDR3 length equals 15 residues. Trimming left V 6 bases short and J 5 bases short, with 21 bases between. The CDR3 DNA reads TGTGCCAGCAACCCAACTGGGGGAATTTGGGACGAGCAGTACTTC. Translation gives CASNPTGGIWDEQYF. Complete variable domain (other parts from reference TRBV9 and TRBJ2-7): DSGVTQTPKHLITATGQRVTLRCSPRSGDLSVYWYQQSLDQGLQFLIQYYNGEERAKGNILERFSAQQFPDLHSELNLSSLELGDSALYFCASNPTGGIWDEQYFGPGTRLTVT.

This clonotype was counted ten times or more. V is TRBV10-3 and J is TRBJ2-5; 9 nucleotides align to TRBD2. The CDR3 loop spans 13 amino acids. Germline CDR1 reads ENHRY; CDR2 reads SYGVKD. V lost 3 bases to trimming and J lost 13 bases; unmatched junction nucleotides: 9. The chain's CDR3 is CAISELAGHGAYF. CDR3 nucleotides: TGTGCCATCAGTGAACTAGCGGGTCATGGGGCGTACTTC.

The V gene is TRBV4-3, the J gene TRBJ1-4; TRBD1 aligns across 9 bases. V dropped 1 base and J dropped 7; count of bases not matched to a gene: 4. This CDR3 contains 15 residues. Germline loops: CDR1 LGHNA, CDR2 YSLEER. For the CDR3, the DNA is TGCGCCAGCAGCCAAGGACAGGGGGGAAGTGAAAAACTGTTTTTT. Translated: CASSQGQGGSEKLFF.